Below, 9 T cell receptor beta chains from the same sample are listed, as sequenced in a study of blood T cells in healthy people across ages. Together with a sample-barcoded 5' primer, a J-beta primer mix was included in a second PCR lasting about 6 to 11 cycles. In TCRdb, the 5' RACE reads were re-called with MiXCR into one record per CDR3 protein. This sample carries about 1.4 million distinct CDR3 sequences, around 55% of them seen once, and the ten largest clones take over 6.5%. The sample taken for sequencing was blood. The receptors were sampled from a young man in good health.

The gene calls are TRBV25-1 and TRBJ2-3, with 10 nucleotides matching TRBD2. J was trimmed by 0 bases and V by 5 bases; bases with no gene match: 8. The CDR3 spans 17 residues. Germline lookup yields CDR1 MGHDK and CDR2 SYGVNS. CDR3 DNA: TGTGCCAGCAGTCAGCTAGCGGGAGCCTCTAGCACAGATACGCAGTATTTT. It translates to CASSQLAGASSTDTQYF.

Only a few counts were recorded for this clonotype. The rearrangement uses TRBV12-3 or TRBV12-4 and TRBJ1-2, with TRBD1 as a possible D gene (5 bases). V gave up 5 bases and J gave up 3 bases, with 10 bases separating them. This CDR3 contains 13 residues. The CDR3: CASSLGADYGYTF. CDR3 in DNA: TGTGCCAGCAGTCTAGGGGCGGACTATGGCTACACCTTC.

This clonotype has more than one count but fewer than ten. CDR3 loop: CASSTLAGGPETQYF. The CDR3 coding sequence is TGCGCCAGCAGCACCTTAGCGGGGGGGCCGGAGACCCAGTACTTC. The chain combines TRBV4-1 with TRBJ2-5, with 11 bases matching TRBD2. Looked up from germline, CDR1 is MGHRA and CDR2 is YSYEKL. This CDR3 region has 15 residues. V trimming: 5 bases; J trimming: 5 bases; junction bases outside the gene matches: 7.

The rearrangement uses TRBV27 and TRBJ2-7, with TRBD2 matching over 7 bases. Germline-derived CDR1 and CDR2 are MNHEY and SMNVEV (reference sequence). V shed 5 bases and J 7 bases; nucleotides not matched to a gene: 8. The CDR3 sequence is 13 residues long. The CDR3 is CASSPGSGGEQYF. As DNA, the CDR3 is TGTGCCAGCAGTCCCGGATCCGGGGGGGAGCAGTACTTC.

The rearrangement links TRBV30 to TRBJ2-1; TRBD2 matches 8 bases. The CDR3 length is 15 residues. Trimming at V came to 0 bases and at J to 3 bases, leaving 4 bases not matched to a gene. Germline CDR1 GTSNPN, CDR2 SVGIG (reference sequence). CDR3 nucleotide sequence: TGTGCCTGGAGTGTACAAGCGGGAGTCTACAATGAGCAGTTCTTC. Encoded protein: CAWSVQAGVYNEQFF.

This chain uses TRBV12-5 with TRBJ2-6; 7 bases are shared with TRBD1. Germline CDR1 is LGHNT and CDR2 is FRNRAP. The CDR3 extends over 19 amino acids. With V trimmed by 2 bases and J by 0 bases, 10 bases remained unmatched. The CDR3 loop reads CASGLLSGTATSGANVLTF. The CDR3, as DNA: TGTGCTAGTGGTTTGCTATCCGGGACAGCCACCTCTGGGGCCAACGTCCTGACTTTC.

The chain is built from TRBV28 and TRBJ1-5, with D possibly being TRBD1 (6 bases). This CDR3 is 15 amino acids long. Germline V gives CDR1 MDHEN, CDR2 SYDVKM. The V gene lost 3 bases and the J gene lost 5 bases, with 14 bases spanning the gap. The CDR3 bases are TGTGCCAGCAGTTTGGTCCGGACAGAGCATCAGCCCCAGCATTTT. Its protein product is CASSLVRTEHQPQHF.

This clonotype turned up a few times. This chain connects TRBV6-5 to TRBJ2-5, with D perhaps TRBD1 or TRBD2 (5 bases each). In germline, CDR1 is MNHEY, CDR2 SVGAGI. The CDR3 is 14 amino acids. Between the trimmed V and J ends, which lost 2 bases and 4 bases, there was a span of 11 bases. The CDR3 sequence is CASSYGTAGETQYF. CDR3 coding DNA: TGTGCCAGCAGTTACGGGACCGCAGGAGAGACCCAGTACTTC.

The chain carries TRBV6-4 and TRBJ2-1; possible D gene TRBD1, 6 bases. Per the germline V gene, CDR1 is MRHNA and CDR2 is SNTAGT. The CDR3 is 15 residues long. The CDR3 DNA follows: TGTGCACTTCCCGATCAGGGGTCGGACTACAATGAGCAGTTCTTC. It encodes CALPDQGSDYNEQFF.